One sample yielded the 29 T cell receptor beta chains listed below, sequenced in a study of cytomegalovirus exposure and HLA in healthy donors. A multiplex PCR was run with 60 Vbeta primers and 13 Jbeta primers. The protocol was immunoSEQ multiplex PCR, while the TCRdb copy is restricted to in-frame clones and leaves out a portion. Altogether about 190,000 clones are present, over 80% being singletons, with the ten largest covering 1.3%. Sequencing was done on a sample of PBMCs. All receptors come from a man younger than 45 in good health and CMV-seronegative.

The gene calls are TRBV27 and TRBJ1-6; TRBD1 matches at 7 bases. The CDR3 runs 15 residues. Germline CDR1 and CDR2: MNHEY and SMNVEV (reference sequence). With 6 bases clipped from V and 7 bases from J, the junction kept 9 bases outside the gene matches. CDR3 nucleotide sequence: TGTGCCAGCAGATCGACAGGGCTAGAAAATTCACCCCTCCACTTT. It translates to CASRSTGLENSPLHF.

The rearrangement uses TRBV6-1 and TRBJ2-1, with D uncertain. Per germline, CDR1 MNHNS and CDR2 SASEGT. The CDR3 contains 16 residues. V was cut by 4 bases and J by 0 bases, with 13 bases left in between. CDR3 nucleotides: TGTGCCAGCAGTGGTGCGACAAGAAGCTCCTACAATGAGCAGTTCTTC. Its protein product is CASSGATRSSYNEQFF.

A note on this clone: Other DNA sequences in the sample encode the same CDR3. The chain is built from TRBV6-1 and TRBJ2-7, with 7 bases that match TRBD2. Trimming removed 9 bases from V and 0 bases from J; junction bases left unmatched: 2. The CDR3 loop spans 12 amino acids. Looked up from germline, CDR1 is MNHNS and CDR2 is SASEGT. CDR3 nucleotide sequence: TGTGCCAGTAGGGACTACTCCTACGAGCAGTACTTC. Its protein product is CASRDYSYEQYF.

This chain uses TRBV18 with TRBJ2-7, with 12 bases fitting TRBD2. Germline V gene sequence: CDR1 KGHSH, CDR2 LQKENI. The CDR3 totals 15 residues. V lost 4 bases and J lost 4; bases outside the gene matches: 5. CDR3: CASSLAGTSGYEQYF. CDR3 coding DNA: TGTGCCAGCTCACTTGCCGGGACTAGCGGGTACGAGCAGTACTTC.

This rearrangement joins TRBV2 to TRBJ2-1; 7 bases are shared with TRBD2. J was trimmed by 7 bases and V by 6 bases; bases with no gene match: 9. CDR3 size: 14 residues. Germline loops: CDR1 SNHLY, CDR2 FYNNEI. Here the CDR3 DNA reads TGTGCCAGCAGGGGGGGGTCCCCCTGGAATGAGCAGTTCTTC. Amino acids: CASRGGSPWNEQFF.

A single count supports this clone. This CDR3 reads CASSFGTAYEQYF. DNA of the CDR3: TGTGCCAGCAGTTTCGGGACAGCCTACGAGCAGTACTTC. J is TRBJ2-5 and V is TRBV27, with 7 nucleotides matching TRBD1. Matching the DNA end better, TRBJ2-7 makes the J call doubtful. The length of the CDR3 is 13 residues. CDR1 is MNHEY and CDR2 is SMNVEV in the germline V gene (reference sequence).

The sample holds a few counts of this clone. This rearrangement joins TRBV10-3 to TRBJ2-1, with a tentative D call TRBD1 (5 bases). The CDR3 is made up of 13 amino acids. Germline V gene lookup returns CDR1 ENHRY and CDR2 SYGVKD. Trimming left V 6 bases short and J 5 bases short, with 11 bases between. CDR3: CAIREDSNNEQFF. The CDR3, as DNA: TGTGCCATCAGGGAAGACAGCAACAATGAGCAGTTCTTC.

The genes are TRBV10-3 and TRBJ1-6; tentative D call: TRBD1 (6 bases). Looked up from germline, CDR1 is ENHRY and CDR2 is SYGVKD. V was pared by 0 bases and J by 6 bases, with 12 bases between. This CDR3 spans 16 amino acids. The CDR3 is CAISESPGHVNSPLHF. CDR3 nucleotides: TGTGCCATCAGTGAGTCGCCGGGACACGTTAATTCACCCCTCCACTTT.

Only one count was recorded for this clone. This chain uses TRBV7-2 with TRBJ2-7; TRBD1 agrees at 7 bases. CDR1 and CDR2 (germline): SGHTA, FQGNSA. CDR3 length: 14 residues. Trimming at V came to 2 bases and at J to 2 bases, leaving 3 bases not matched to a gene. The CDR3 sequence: CASSLNQGAYEQYF. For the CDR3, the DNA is TGTGCCAGCAGCTTAAATCAGGGGGCCTACGAGCAGTACTTC.

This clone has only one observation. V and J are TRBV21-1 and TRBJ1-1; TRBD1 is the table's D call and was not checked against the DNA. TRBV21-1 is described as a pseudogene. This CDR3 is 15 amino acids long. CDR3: CASSTSQGAHSEAFF. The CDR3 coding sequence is TGTGCCAGCAGCACCTCACAGGGGGCGCATTCTGAAGCTTTCTTT.

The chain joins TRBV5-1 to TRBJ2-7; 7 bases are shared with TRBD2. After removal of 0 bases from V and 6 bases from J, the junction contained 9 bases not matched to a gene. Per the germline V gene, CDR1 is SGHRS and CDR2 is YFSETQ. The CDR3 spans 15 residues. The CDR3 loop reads CASSLDRAGVSEQYF. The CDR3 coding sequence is TGCGCCAGCAGCTTGGATAGGGCGGGAGTAAGCGAGCAGTACTTC. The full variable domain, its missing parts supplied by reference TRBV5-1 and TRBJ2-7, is KAGVTQTPRYLIKTRGQQVTLSCSPISGHRSVSWYQQTPGQGLQFLFEYFSETQRNKGNFPGRFSGRQFSNSRSEMNVSTLELGDSALYLCASSLDRAGVSEQYFGPGTRLTVT.

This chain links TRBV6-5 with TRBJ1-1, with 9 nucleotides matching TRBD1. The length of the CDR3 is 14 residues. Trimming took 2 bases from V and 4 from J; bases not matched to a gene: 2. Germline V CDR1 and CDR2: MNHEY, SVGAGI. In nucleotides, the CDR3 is TGTGCCAGCAGTTACCAGACAGGGGGCACTGAAGCTTTCTTT. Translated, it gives CASSYQTGGTEAFF.

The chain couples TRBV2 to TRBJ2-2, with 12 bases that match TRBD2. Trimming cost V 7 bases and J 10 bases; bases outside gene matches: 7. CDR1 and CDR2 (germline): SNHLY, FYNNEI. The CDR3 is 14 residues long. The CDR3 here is CASKRASGGEELFF. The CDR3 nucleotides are TGTGCCAGCAAGCGGGCTAGCGGGGGGGAGGAGCTGTTTTTT.

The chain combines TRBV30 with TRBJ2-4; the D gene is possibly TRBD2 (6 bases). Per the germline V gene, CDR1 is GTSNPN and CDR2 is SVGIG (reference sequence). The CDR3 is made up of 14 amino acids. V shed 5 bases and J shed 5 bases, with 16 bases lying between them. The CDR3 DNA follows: TGTGCCTGGGGCTCCGGGACTCTCCAAAACATTCAGTACTTC. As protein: CAWGSGTLQNIQYF.

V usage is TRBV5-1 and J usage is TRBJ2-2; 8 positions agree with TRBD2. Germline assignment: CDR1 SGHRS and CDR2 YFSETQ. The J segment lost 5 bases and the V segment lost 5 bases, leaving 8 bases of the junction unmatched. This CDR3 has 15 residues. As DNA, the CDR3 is TGCGCCAGCAGGACGGGGGGGCCCCTGACCGGGGAGCTGTTTTTT. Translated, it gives CASRTGGPLTGELFF.

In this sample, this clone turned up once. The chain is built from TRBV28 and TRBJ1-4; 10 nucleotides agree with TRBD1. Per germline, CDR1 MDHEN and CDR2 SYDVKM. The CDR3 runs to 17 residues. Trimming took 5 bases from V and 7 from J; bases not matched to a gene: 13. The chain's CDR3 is CASSEPSQTGGREKLFF. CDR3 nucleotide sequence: TGTGCCAGCAGTGAACCCTCGCAGACAGGGGGCCGTGAAAAACTGTTTTTT.

DNA for the CDR3: TGTGCCAGCAGTTTATTGGGACTAGCGGGAAACACCGGGGAGCTGTTTTTT. The encoded protein is CASSLLGLAGNTGELFF. J is TRBJ2-2 and V is TRBV27, with TRBD2 identical over 13 bases. Unmatched junction bases numbered 1, after V lost 1 base and J lost 2 bases. Looked up from germline, CDR1 is MNHEY and CDR2 is SMNVEV (reference sequence). This CDR3 contains 17 residues.

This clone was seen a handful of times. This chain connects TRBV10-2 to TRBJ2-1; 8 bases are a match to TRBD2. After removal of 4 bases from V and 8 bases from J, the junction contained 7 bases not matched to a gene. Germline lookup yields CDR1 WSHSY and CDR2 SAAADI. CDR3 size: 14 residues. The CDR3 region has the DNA TGCGCCAGCAGTGCTGCGGGGGGTAGTGATGAGCAGTTCTTC. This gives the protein CASSAAGGSDEQFF.

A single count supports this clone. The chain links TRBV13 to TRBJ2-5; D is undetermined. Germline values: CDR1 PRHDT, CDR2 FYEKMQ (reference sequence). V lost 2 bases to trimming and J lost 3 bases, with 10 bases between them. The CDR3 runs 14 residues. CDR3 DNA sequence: TGTGCCAGCAGCTTATATCGAGATGAAGAGACCCAGTACTTC. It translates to CASSLYRDEETQYF.

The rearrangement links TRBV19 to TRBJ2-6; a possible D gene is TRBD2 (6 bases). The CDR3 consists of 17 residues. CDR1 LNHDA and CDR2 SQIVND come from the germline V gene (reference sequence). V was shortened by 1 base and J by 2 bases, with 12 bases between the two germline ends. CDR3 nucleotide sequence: TGTGCCAGTAGTATAGTCAAGGGAGGCGCTGGGGCCAACGTCCTGACTTTC. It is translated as CASSIVKGGAGANVLTF.

CDR3 residues: CASSILAFNEQFF. CDR3 DNA sequence: TGTGCCAGTAGCATACTAGCGTTCAATGAGCAGTTCTTC. The rearrangement links TRBV19 to TRBJ2-1, with 7 bases lining up with TRBD2. CDR1 and CDR2 (germline): LNHDA, SQIVND (reference sequence). CDR3 length equals 13 residues. The V gene end was trimmed by 6 bases and the J gene end by 6 bases; junction bases not matched to a gene: 5. Together with reference TRBV19 and TRBJ2-1, the CDR3 gives the full variable domain: DGGITQSPKYLFRKEGQNVTLSCEQNLNHDAMYWYRQDPGQGLRLIYYSQIVNDFQKGDIAEGYSVSREKKESFPLTVTSAQKNPTAFYLCASSILAFNEQFFGPGTRLTVL.

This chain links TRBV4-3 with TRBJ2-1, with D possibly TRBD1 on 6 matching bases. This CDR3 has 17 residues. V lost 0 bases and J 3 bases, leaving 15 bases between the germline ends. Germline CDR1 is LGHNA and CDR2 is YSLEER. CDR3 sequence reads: CASSQDKRQGYYNEQFF. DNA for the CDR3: TGCGCCAGCAGCCAAGATAAGAGGCAGGGGTACTACAATGAGCAGTTCTTC.

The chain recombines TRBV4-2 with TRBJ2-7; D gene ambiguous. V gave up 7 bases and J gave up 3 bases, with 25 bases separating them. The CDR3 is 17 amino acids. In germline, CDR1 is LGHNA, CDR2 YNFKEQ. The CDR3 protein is CASTPGTAPTAFYEQYF. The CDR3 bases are TGTGCCAGCACCCCAGGAACAGCCCCTACAGCATTCTACGAGCAGTACTTC.

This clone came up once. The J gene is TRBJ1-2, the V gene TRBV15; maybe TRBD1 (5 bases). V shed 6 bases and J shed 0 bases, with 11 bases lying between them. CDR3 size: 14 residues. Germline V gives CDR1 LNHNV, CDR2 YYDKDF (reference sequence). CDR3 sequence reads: CATRPDRSNYGYTF. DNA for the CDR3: TGTGCCACCAGACCCGACAGATCTAACTATGGCTACACCTTC.

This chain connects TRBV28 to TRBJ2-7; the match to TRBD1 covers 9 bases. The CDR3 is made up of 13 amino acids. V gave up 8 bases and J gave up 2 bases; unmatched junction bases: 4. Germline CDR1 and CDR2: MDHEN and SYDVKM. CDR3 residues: CASFRQGAYEQYF. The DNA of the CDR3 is TGTGCCAGCTTTAGACAGGGGGCCTACGAGCAGTACTTC.

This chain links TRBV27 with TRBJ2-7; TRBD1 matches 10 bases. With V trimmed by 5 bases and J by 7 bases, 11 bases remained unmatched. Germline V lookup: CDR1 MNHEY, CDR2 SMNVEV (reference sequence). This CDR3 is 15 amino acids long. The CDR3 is CASSRTGTGEAEQYF. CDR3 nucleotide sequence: TGTGCCAGCAGTCGTACTGGGACAGGGGAAGCGGAGCAGTACTTC.

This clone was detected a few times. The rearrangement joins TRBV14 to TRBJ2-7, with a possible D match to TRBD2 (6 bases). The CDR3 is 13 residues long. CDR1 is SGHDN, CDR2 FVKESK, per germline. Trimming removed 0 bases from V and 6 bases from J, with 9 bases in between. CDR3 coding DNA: TGTGCCAGCAGCCAAGATCTGCGGGGCGAGCAGTACTTC. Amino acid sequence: CASSQDLRGEQYF.

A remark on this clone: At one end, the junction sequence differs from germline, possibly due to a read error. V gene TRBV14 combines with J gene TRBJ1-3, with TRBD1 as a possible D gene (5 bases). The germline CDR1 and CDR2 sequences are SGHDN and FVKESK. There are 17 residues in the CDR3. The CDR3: CTSSLNPTGGSGNTIYF. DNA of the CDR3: TGTACCAGCAGCCTTAACCCGACGGGGGGCTCTGGAAACACCATATATTTT.

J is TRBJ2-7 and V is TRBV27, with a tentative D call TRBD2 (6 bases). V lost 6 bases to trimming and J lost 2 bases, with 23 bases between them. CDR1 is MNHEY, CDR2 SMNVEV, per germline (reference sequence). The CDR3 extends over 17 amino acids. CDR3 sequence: CASSHPRRERGPYEQYF. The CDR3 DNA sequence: TGTGCCAGCAGCCACCCCCGCCGGGAGCGAGGCCCCTACGAGCAGTACTTC.